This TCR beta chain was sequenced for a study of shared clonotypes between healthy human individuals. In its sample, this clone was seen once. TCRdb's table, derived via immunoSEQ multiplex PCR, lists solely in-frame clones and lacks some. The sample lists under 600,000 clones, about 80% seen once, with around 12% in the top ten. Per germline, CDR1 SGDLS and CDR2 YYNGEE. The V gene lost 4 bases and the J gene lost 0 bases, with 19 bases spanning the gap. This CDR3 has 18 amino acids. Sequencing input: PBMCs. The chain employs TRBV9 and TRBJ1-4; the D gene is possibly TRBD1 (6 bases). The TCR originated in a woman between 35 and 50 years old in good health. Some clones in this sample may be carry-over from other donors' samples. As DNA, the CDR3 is TGTGCCAGCAGCCCCCACGGCCAGGGGATAGCAACTAATGAAAAACTGTTTTTT. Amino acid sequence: CASSPHGQGIATNEKLFF.